Sequencing of this T cell receptor (beta chain) was carried out in a study of blood T cells in healthy people across ages. Study findings and constraints: Long-lived and aged donors differed, with more naive CD4+ cells and higher diversity in the long-lived. Estimates drawn from one million T cells were deemed to understate diversity. The study lacked donor CMV status, which possibly confounded expanded clonotype changes. Any conclusive comparison of naive versus antigen-experienced cells was prevented by using unsorted PBMCs.

V shed 1 base and J shed 14 bases, with 25 bases lying between them. Germline CDR1 is MGHRA and CDR2 is YSYEKL. The CDR3 has 16 residues. With regard to this clonotype: The antigen is unknown.

For the second PCR, which ran for about 6 to 11 cycles, a sample-barcoded 5' primer and a J-beta primer mix were used. TCRdb re-derived calls from the 5' RACE reads in MiXCR, one entry per CDR3 protein. This repertoire shows more than 700,000 distinct CDR3 sequences, approximately 53% found once; its top ten account for 41%. This clonotype was obtained from a man of 80 years or more in good health. The V call is TRBV4-1, the J call TRBJ2-3; D remains unclear. Sequencing input: blood. CDR3 nucleotide sequence: TGCGCCAGCAGCCAAGGTACGGACGCCACAAGGAGATACGCGTATTTT. Translating gives CASSQGTDATRRYAYF.